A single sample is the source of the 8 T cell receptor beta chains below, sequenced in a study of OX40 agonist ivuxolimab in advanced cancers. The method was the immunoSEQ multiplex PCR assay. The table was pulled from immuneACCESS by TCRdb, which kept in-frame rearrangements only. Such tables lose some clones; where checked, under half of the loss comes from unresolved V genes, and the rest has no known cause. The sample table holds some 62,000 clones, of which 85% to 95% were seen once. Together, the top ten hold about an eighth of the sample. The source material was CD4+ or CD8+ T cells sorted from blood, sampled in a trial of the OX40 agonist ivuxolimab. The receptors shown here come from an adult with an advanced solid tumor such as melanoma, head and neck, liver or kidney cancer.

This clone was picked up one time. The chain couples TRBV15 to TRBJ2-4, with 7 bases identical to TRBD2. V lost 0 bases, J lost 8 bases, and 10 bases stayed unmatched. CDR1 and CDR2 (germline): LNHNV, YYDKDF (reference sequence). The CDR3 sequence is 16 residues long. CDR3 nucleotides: TGTGCCACCAGCAGAGACGTCGGACTAGAAGGGGACATTCAGTACTTC. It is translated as CATSRDVGLEGDIQYF.

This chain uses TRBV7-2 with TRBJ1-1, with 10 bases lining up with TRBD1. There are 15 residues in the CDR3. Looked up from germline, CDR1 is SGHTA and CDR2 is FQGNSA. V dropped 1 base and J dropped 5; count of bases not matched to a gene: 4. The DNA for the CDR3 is TGTGCCAGCAGCTTAGGACAGGGGGCTTGGACTGAAGCTTTCTTT. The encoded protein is CASSLGQGAWTEAFF.

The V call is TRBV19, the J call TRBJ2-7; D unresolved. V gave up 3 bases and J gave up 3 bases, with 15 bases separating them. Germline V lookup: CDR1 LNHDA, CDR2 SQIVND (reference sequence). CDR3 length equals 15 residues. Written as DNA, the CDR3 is TGTGCCAGTAGTATTAAACCGACTGGATTCTACGAGCAGTACTTC. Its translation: CASSIKPTGFYEQYF.

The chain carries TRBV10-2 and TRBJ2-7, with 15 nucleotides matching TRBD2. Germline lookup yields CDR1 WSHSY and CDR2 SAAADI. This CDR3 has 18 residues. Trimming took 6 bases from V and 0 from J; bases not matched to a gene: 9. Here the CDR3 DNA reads TGCGCCAGCAGCAAGGGACTAGCGGGAGGCCTAAGCTCCTACGAGCAGTACTTC. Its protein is CASSKGLAGGLSSYEQYF.

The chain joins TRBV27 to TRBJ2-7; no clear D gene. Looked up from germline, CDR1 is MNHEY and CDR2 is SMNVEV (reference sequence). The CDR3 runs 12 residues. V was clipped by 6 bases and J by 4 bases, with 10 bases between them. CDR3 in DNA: TGTGCCAGCAGCCCGAATCGGTACGAGCAGTACTTC. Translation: CASSPNRYEQYF.

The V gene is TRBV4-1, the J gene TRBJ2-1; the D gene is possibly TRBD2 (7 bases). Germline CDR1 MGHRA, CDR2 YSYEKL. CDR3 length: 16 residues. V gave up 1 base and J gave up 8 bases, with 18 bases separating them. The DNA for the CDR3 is TGCGCCAGCAGCCAAGTGGGGGGGCTAGCTGGGGATGAGCAGTTCTTC. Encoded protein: CASSQVGGLAGDEQFF.

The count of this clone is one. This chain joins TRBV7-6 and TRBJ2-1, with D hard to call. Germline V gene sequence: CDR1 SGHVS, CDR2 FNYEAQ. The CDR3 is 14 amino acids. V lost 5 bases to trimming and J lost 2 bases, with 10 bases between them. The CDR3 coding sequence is TGTGCCAGCAGCAAAGGTGGGCCCTACAATGAGCAGTTCTTC. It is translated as CASSKGGPYNEQFF.

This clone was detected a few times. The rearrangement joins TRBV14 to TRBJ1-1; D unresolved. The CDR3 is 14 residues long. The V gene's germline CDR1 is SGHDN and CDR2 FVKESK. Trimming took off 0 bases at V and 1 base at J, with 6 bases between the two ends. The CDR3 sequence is CASSQDGANTEAFF. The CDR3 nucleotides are TGTGCCAGCAGCCAAGATGGAGCGAACACTGAAGCTTTCTTT.